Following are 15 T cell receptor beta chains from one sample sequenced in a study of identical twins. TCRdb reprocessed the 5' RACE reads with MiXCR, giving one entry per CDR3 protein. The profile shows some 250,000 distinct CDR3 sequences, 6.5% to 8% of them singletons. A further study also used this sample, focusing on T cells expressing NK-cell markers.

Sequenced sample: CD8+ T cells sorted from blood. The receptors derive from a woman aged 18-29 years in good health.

The CDR3 coding sequence is TGTGCCAGCGCCGAAGGACGAAGAAGCTACGAGCAGTACTTC. It is translated as CASAEGRRSYEQYF. The chain uses TRBV9 and TRBJ2-7; the D is unclear. V was clipped by 7 bases and J by 3 bases, with 17 bases between them. CDR3 length: 14 amino acids. Germline CDR1 and CDR2: SGDLS and YYNGEE.

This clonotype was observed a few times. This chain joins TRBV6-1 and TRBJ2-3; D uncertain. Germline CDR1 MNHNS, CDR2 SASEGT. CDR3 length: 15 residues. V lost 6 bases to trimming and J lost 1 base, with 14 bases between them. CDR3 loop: CASRWGIPGTDTQYF. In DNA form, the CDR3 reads TGTGCCAGCAGGTGGGGAATACCGGGCACAGATACGCAGTATTTT.

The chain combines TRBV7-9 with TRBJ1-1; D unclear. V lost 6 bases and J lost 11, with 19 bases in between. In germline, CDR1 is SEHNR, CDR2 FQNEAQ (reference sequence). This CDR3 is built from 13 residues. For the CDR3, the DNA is TGTGCCAGCAGACCCCCGGACCGACCTTGGGCTTTCTTT. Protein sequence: CASRPPDRPWAFF. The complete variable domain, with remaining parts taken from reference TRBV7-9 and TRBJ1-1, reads DTGVSQNPRHKITKRGQNVTFRCDPISEHNRLYWYRQTLGQGPEFLTYFQNEAQLEKSRLLSDRFSAERPKGSFSTLEIQRTEQGDSAMYLCASRPPDRPWAFFGQGTRLTVV.

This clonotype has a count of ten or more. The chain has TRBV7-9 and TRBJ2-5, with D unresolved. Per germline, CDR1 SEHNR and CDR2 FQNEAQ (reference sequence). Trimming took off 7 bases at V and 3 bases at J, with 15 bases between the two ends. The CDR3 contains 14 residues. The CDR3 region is CASTHASGEETQYF. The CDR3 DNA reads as TGTGCCAGCACTCACGCATCTGGGGAAGAGACCCAGTACTTC.

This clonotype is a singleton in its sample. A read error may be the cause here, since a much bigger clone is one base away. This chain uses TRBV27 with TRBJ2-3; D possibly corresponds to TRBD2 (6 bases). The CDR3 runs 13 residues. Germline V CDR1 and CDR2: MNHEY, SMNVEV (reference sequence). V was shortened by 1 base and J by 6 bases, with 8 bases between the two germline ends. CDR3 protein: CASSLCGEDTQYF. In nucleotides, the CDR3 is TGTGCCAGCAGTTTATGCGGGGAGGATACGCAGTATTTT.

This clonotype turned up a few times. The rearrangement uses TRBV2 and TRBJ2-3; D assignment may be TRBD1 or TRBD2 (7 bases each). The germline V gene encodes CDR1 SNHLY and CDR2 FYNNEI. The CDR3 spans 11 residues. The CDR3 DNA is TGTGGGGGAGGGGGCCTAGATACGCAGTATTTT. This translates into CGGGGLDTQYF. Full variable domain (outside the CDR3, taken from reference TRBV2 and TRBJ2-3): EPEVTQTPSHQVTQMGQEVILRCVPISNHLYFYWYRQILGQKVEFLVSFYNNEISEKSEIFDDQFSVERPDGSNFTLKIRSTKLEDSAMYFCGGGGLDTQYFGPGTRLTVL.

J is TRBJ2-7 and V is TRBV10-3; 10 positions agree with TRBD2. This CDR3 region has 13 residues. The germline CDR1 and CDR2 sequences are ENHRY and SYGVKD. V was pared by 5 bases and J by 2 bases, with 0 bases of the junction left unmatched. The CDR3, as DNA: TGTGCCATCAGTAGCGGGGGGGCCTACGAGCAGTACTTC. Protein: CAISSGGAYEQYF.

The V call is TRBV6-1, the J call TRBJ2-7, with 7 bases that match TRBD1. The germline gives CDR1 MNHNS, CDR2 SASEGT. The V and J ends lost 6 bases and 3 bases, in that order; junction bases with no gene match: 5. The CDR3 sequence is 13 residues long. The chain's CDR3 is CASSPGQFYEQYF. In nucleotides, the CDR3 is TGTGCCAGCAGCCCGGGACAGTTCTACGAGCAGTACTTC.

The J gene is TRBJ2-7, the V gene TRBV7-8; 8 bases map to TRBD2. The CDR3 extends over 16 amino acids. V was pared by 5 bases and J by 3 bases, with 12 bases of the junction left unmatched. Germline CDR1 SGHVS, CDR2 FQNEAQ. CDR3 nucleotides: TGTGCCAGCAGCCCACCCCGGGGGGGGAAAGTCTACGAGCAGTACTTC. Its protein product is CASSPPRGGKVYEQYF.

The CDR3 loop is CASSDPSRSGKETQYF. In DNA, the CDR3 is TGTGCCAGCAGCGACCCTAGTCGGTCTGGGAAAGAGACCCAGTACTTC. The chain links TRBV9 to TRBJ2-5, with D hard to call. CDR1 is SGDLS, CDR2 YYNGEE, per germline. V dropped 3 bases and J dropped 3 bases, with 18 bases sitting between them. The CDR3 has 16 amino acids.

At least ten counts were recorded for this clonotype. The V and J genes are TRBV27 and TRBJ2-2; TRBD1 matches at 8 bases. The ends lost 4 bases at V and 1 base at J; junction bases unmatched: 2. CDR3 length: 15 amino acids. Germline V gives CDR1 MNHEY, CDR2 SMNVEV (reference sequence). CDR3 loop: CASSSGTGNTGELFF. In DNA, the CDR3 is TGTGCCAGCAGTTCCGGGACAGGGAACACCGGGGAGCTGTTTTTT.

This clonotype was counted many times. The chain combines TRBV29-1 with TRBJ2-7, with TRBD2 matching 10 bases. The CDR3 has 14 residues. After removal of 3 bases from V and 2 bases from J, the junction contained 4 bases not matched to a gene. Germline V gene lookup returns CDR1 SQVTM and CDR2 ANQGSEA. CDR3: CSVDGLAEPYEQYF. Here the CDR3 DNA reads TGCAGCGTTGACGGACTAGCGGAGCCCTACGAGCAGTACTTC.

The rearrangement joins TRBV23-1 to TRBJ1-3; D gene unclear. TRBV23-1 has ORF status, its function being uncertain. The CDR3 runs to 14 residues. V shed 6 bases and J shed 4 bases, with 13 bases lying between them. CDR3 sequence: CASRPVTVGNTIYF. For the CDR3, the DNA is TGCGCCAGCAGACCTGTTACAGTGGGAAACACCATATATTTT.

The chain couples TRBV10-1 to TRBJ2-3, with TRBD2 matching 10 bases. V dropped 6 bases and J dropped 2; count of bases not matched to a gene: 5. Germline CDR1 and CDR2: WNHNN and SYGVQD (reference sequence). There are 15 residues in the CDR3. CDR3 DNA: TGCGCCAGCAGCCGCGGACTAGCGGACACAGATACGCAGTATTTT. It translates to CASSRGLADTDTQYF.

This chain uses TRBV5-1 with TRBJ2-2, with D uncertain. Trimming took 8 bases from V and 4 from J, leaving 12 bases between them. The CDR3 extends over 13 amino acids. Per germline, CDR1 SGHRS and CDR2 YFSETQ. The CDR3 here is CASGPEGTGELFF. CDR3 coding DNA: TGCGCCAGTGGCCCCGAAGGCACCGGGGAGCTGTTTTTT.